This entry lists 25 T cell receptor beta chains sequenced from one sample in a study of blood T cell repertoires in COVID-19. Only in-frame clones appear in the TCRdb table, and some are missing; sequencing was by immunoSEQ multiplex PCR. The data show fewer than 600,000 clones, 89% seen once. Material: peripheral blood. The receptors stem from a man between 18 and 29 years old with COVID-19, enrolled during active disease.

The chain carries TRBV13 and TRBJ2-2; 9 bases match TRBD1. The CDR3 spans 20 residues. With 1 base clipped from V and 3 bases from J, the junction kept 15 bases outside the gene matches. Germline CDR1 and CDR2: PRHDT and FYEKMQ (reference sequence). The CDR3 nucleotides read TGTGCCAGCAGCTTAGAAGGGGGCCACCCGGGACAGGGTTACACCGGGGAGCTGTTTTTT. Residues: CASSLEGGHPGQGYTGELFF. Combining the CDR3 with reference TRBV13 and TRBJ2-2 gives the whole variable domain AAGVIQSPRHLIKEKRETATLKCYPIPRHDTVYWYQQGPGQDPQFLISFYEKMQSDKGSIPDRFSAQQFSDYHSELNMSSLELGDSALYFCASSLEGGHPGQGYTGELFFGEGSRLTVL.

The rearrangement uses TRBV24-1 and TRBJ2-2; D is unclear. Trimming stripped 4 bases from V and 6 bases from J, with 14 bases between. The CDR3 loop spans 15 amino acids. Germline CDR1 KGHDR, CDR2 SFDVKD. The CDR3 DNA follows: TGTGCCACCAGTGACCCCAGTCGCTCCCCCGGGGAGCTGTTTTTT. Amino acids: CATSDPSRSPGELFF.

The rearrangement joins TRBV6-5 to TRBJ1-5; 10 positions match TRBD1. The CDR3 consists of 15 residues. Trimming cost V 6 bases and J 2 bases; bases outside gene matches: 4. Germline V gives CDR1 MNHEY, CDR2 SVGAGI. CDR3 in amino acids: CASRTGTGGNQPQHF. As DNA, the CDR3 is TGTGCCAGCAGAACCGGGACAGGGGGCAATCAGCCCCAGCATTTT.

This clone counts as medium-sized (0.01 to 0.1%). This chain links TRBV9 with TRBJ2-2; 7 positions match TRBD1. Germline V gives CDR1 SGDLS, CDR2 YYNGEE. The CDR3 has 16 residues. V gave up 4 bases and J gave up 4 bases; unmatched junction bases: 10. The CDR3 DNA follows: TGTGCCAGCAGCACCAGACAGGGTGGAGGCACCGGGGAGCTGTTTTTT. Its protein is CASSTRQGGGTGELFF. Using reference TRBV9 and TRBJ2-2 for the parts outside the CDR3, the full variable domain is DSGVTQTPKHLITATGQRVTLRCSPRSGDLSVYWYQQSLDQGLQFLIQYYNGEERAKGNILERFSAQQFPDLHSELNLSSLELGDSALYFCASSTRQGGGTGELFFGEGSRLTVL.

The V call is TRBV5-3, the J call TRBJ2-2, with TRBD2 matching over 14 bases. TRBV5-3 is filed as an ORF, its function uncertain. The CDR3 totals 18 residues. V was pared by 0 bases and J by 5 bases, with 6 bases of the junction left unmatched. The CDR3 nucleotides read TGTGCCAGAAGCTTGGGGACGACTAGCGGGAGGGGAACCGGGGAGCTGTTTTTT. Encoded protein: CARSLGTTSGRGTGELFF.

The chain employs TRBV2 and TRBJ2-7; D possibly corresponds to TRBD1 (5 bases). V was trimmed by 7 bases and J by 2 bases, leaving 18 bases between them. Germline assignment: CDR1 SNHLY and CDR2 FYNNEI. CDR3 size: 15 residues. The CDR3 spells CASIKGSGGPYEQYF. The CDR3 DNA sequence: TGTGCCAGCATCAAGGGGTCTGGCGGCCCCTACGAGCAGTACTTC. Complete variable domain (other parts from reference TRBV2 and TRBJ2-7): EPEVTQTPSHQVTQMGQEVILRCVPISNHLYFYWYRQILGQKVEFLVSFYNNEISEKSEIFDDQFSVERPDGSNFTLKIRSTKLEDSAMYFCASIKGSGGPYEQYFGPGTRLTVT.

The chain employs TRBV27 and TRBJ1-2; 9 positions match TRBD1. V was pared by 0 bases and J by 8 bases, with 10 bases of the junction left unmatched. This CDR3 region has 16 residues. Germline loops: CDR1 MNHEY, CDR2 SMNVEV (reference sequence). The CDR3 loop is CASSLSSWDRVRGYTF. As DNA, the CDR3 is TGTGCCAGCAGTTTATCCTCTTGGGACAGGGTGCGGGGCTACACCTTC.

The rearrangement links TRBV18 to TRBJ2-2; D not resolved. V was pared by 1 base and J by 3 bases, with 12 bases between. Germline V gene lookup returns CDR1 KGHSH and CDR2 LQKENI. CDR3 length: 16 residues. DNA for the CDR3: TGTGCCAGCTCACCACTCGAGGAAGCGTACACCGGGGAGCTGTTTTTT. It yields the protein CASSPLEEAYTGELFF. Looking up the rest from reference TRBV18 and TRBJ2-2 gives the full variable domain: NAGVMQNPRHLVRRRGQEARLRCSPMKGHSHVYWYRQLPEEGLKFMVYLQKENIIDESGMPKERFSAEFPKEGPSILRIQQVVRGDSAAYFCASSPLEEAYTGELFFGEGSRLTVL.

The chain couples TRBV3-1 (or the pseudogene TRBV3-2) to TRBJ1-2, with 8 bases matching TRBD1. The germline V gene has CDR1 LGHDT and CDR2 YNNKEL (reference sequence). The J segment lost 6 bases and the V segment lost 0 bases, leaving 6 bases of the junction unmatched. The CDR3 totals 15 residues. Written as DNA, the CDR3 is TGTGCCAGCAGCCAAGAAGGACAGGGCCCTCATGGCTACACCTTC. Amino acids: CASSQEGQGPHGYTF.

The V gene is TRBV15, the J gene TRBJ2-5, with TRBD1 as a possible D gene (5 bases). The ends were cut back, 0 bases at V and 5 bases at J, with 10 bases in the middle. Per the germline V gene, CDR1 is LNHNV and CDR2 is YYDKDF (reference sequence). The length of the CDR3 is 14 residues. In nucleotides, the CDR3 is TGTGCCACCAGCAGAGATTGGGCAGGGGAGACCCAGTACTTC. Protein product: CATSRDWAGETQYF.

V usage is TRBV5-4 and J usage is TRBJ2-1, with D possibly being TRBD2 (5 bases). This CDR3 has 16 residues. The V gene lost 2 bases and the J gene lost 3 bases, with 15 bases spanning the gap. Germline V gene lookup returns CDR1 SGHNT and CDR2 YYREEE (reference sequence). For the CDR3, the DNA is TGTGCCAGCAGCTTCAAGACTAACCGCGACTACAATGAGCAGTTCTTC. It codes for CASSFKTNRDYNEQFF.

The V and J genes are TRBV7-9 and TRBJ2-5; D not certain. Per the germline V gene, CDR1 is SEHNR and CDR2 is FQNEAQ (reference sequence). The CDR3 has 13 residues. The ends were cut back, 6 bases at V and 5 bases at J, with 13 bases in the middle. CDR3 bases: TGTGCCAGCAGGCCAGCCCCGGGTGAGACCCAGTACTTC. Translated: CASRPAPGETQYF.

The V call is TRBV7-9, the J call TRBJ2-1; D is possibly TRBD2 (5 bases). The length of the CDR3 is 17 residues. Trimming left V 5 bases short and J 0 bases short, with 17 bases between. Per germline, CDR1 SEHNR and CDR2 FQNEAQ (reference sequence). The CDR3 DNA reads as TGTGCCAGCAGCGGTGGTCGATGGGAGAGCTCCTACAATGAGCAGTTCTTC. This translates into CASSGGRWESSYNEQFF.

V usage is TRBV6-1 and J usage is TRBJ2-4, with 10 bases matching TRBD2. CDR3 length equals 17 residues. Germline lookup yields CDR1 MNHNS and CDR2 SASEGT. V lost 2 bases and J lost 1; bases outside the gene matches: 5. CDR3 in amino acids: CASSESFSGRAKNIQYF. As DNA, the CDR3 is TGTGCCAGCAGTGAATCCTTTAGCGGGAGGGCCAAAAACATTCAGTACTTC.

This clone occurred once. The chain carries TRBV6-6 and TRBJ1-2; a possible D gene is TRBD1 (6 bases). V was shortened by 9 bases and J by 8 bases, with 22 bases between the two germline ends. Germline CDR1 reads MNHNY; CDR2 reads SVGAGI (reference sequence). This CDR3 has 14 amino acids. CDR3 region: CASFGAGASSGYTF. The CDR3 coding sequence is TGTGCCAGTTTTGGGGCAGGGGCATCTTCCGGCTACACCTTC.

V usage is TRBV18 and J usage is TRBJ2-5; 9 positions agree with TRBD2. Trimming took 3 bases from V and 2 from J; bases not matched to a gene: 7. This CDR3 is 16 amino acids long. The germline V gene encodes CDR1 KGHSH and CDR2 LQKENI. The CDR3 protein is CASSPPTGLAQETQYF. CDR3 coding DNA: TGTGCCAGCTCACCTCCGACGGGACTAGCTCAAGAGACCCAGTACTTC.

This rearrangement joins TRBV20-1 to TRBJ1-5; D perhaps matches TRBD1 (6 bases). The CDR3 totals 13 residues. Germline V lookup: CDR1 DFQATT, CDR2 SNEGSKA (reference sequence). Trimming cost V 3 bases and J 1 base, with 7 bases left between them. This CDR3 is CSASGQSNQPQHF. In DNA form, the CDR3 reads TGCAGTGCTAGTGGACAGAGCAATCAGCCCCAGCATTTT.

J is TRBJ2-7 and V is TRBV5-5, with D perhaps matching TRBD2 (6 bases). Per the germline V gene, CDR1 is SGHKS and CDR2 is YYEKEE (reference sequence). This CDR3 has 14 residues. Trimming cost V 0 bases and J 7 bases, with 14 bases left between them. The CDR3 coding sequence is TGTGCCAGCAGCTTGGGCGGGACTGTTAGGGAGCAGTACTTC. Translation gives CASSLGGTVREQYF. Using reference TRBV5-5 and TRBJ2-7 for the parts outside the CDR3, the full variable domain is DAGVTQSPTHLIKTRGQQVTLRCSPISGHKSVSWYQQVLGQGPQFIFQYYEKEERGRGNFPDRFSARQFPNYSSELNVNALLLGDSALYLCASSLGGTVREQYFGPGTRLTVT.

The rearrangement uses TRBV19 and TRBJ1-1; D is possibly TRBD1 (5 bases). The germline V gene encodes CDR1 LNHDA and CDR2 SQIVND (reference sequence). The CDR3 has 16 amino acids. V gave up 0 bases and J gave up 4 bases, with 15 bases separating them. The CDR3 reads CASSIDFRVRTTEAFF. The CDR3 nucleotides read TGTGCCAGTAGTATAGATTTCAGGGTCAGGACCACTGAAGCTTTCTTT.

V usage is TRBV5-1 and J usage is TRBJ2-1; possible D gene TRBD1, 6 bases. V was trimmed by 0 bases and J by 6 bases, leaving 16 bases between them. In germline, CDR1 is SGHRS, CDR2 YFSETQ. The CDR3 loop spans 16 amino acids. In DNA form, the CDR3 reads TGCGCCAGCAGCTTGGACGGCCAGGGGCTATCCAATGAGCAGTTCTTC. Amino acids: CASSLDGQGLSNEQFF.

The V call is TRBV27, the J call TRBJ1-6; D is ambiguous. The CDR3 spans 15 residues. The germline CDR1 and CDR2 sequences are MNHEY and SMNVEV (reference sequence). Trimming took 6 bases from V and 7 from J, leaving 16 bases between them. The DNA of the CDR3 is TGTGCCAGCAGGGATGGCCGGGTAGCCAATTCACCCCTCCACTTT. Its translation is CASRDGRVANSPLHF.

The chain carries TRBV6-1 and TRBJ2-6, with D possibly TRBD2 on 6 matching bases. The CDR3 covers 16 residues. V dropped 4 bases and J dropped 2 bases, with 12 bases sitting between them. Germline lookup yields CDR1 MNHNS and CDR2 SASEGT. In DNA, the CDR3 is TGTGCCAGCAGTGGACGACTAGTAACTGGGGCCAACGTCCTGACTTTC. Amino acid sequence: CASSGRLVTGANVLTF.

CDR3 sequence: CSAGGLMNTGELFF. For the CDR3, the DNA is TGCAGCGCGGGCGGACTGATGAACACCGGGGAGCTGTTTTTT. This rearrangement joins TRBV29-1 to TRBJ2-2; D is perhaps TRBD2 (5 bases). The length of the CDR3 is 14 residues. CDR1 and CDR2 (germline): SQVTM, ANQGSEA. V lost 7 bases, J lost 1 base, and 13 bases lay in between.

This chain connects TRBV5-4 to TRBJ1-1; TRBD1 agrees at 8 bases. J gave up 1 base and V 3 bases, and 8 bases lay outside the gene matches. The CDR3 totals 16 residues. Looked up from germline, CDR1 is SGHNT and CDR2 is YYREEE (reference sequence). The chain's CDR3 is CASSWGQALGNTEAFF. The CDR3 nucleotides read TGTGCCAGCAGCTGGGGACAGGCCCTAGGGAACACTGAAGCTTTCTTT.

This rearrangement joins TRBV27 to TRBJ1-1; D is perhaps TRBD1 (5 bases). CDR1 MNHEY and CDR2 SMNVEV come from the germline V gene (reference sequence). CDR3 length equals 16 residues. V dropped 8 bases and J dropped 0 bases, with 19 bases sitting between them. For the CDR3, the DNA is TGTGCCAGCCGTCAAAGGGGTATCCTCTTGAACACTGAAGCTTTCTTT. Its protein is CASRQRGILLNTEAFF.